Sequencing of this TCR beta chain was carried out in a study of T-cell reconstitution after alpha-beta-depleted transplantation in children. Preparation of the TCRbeta library was carried out with unique molecular identifiers. TCRdb fed the PCR reads into MiXCR, producing one record per CDR3 protein. The data hold 500,000 to 750,000 distinct CDR3 sequences, with 10% to 15% observed a single time. Per the germline V gene, CDR1 is SGDLS and CDR2 is YYNGEE. The CDR3 is 16 residues long. V was trimmed by 1 base and J by 7 bases, leaving 21 bases between them. The chain has TRBV9 and TRBJ2-7; the D call may be TRBD1 or TRBD2 (7 bases each). The sample was PBMCs, mostly from graft donor cells, taken 360 days after TCRalphabeta/CD19-depleted stem cell transplant. This clonotype was sampled from a male patient aged 10 to 17 who had a stem cell transplant for acute myeloid leukemia, so the T cells may come from the graft donor. DNA of the CDR3: TGTGCCAGCAGCGTATTGGGGAGGGACAGCCTGGAGGAGCAGTACTTC. Protein sequence: CASSVLGRDSLEEQYF.